This TCR beta chain was profiled in a study of PD-L1 blockade in urothelial cancer. The germline gives CDR1 SGHNT, CDR2 YENEEA. The CDR3 contains 15 residues. V gave up 1 base and J gave up 5 bases; unmatched junction bases: 7. This clone was found many times. The antigen is unknown. Synthetic analogs of TCR templates were spiked into every PCR. Repertoires were generated with immunoSEQ multiplex PCR, while TCRdb's copy carries only in-frame clones and drops some. The table shows 35,000 to 40,000 clones, with roughly a third occurring only once. Study-wide findings and caveats: A lone FFPE tumor specimen represented each patient, and none was collected right before treatment.

The patients had locally advanced or metastatic urothelial carcinoma. The sequences come from tumor tissue, collected before atezolizumab (anti-PD-L1) treatment. The receptor comes from a man aged 55-75 years with urothelial cancer. The chain employs TRBV11-3 and TRBJ1-1; TRBD1 agrees at 7 bases. The CDR3 sequence: CASSLGATGETEAFF. The DNA of the CDR3 is TGTGCCAGCAGCTTAGGGGCTACAGGGGAGACTGAAGCTTTCTTT.